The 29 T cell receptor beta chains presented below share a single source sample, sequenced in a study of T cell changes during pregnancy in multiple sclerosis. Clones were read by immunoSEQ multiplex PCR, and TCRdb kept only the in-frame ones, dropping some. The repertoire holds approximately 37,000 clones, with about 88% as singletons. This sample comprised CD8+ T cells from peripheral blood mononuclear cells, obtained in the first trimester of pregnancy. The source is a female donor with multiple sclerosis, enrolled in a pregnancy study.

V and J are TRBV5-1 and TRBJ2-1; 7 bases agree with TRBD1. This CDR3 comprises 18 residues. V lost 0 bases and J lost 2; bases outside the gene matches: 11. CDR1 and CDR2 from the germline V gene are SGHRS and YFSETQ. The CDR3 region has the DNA TGCGCCAGCAGCTTGGCCCCTAGTACAGGGGCACCCTACAATGAGCAGTTCTTC. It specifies CASSLAPSTGAPYNEQFF.

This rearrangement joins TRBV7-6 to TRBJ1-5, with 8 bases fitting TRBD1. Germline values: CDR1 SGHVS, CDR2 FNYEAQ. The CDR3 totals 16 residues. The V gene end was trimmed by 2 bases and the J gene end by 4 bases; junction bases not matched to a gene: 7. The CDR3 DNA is TGTGCCAGCAGCTTACTAGACAGGGGAGGTAATCAGCCCCAGCATTTT. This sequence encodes CASSLLDRGGNQPQHF.

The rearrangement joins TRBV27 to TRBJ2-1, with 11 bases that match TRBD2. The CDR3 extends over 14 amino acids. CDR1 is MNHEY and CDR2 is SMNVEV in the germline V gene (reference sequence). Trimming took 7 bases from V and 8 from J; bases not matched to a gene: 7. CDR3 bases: TGTGCCAGCACGATAGCGGGGGGGATCGATGAGCAGTTCTTC. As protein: CASTIAGGIDEQFF.

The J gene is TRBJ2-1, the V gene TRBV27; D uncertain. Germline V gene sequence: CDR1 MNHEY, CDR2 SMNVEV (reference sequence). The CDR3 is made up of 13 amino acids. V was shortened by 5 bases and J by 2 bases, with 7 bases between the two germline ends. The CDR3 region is CASSLTTYNEQFF. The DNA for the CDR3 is TGTGCCAGCAGTCTCACTACCTACAATGAGCAGTTCTTC.

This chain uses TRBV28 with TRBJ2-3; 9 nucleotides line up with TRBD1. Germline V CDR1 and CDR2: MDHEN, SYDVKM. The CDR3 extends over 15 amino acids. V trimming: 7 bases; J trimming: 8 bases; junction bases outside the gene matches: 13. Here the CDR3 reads CASNRRGQGSATQYF. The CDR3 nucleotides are TGTGCCAGCAACCGACGGGGACAGGGCTCGGCTACGCAGTATTTT.

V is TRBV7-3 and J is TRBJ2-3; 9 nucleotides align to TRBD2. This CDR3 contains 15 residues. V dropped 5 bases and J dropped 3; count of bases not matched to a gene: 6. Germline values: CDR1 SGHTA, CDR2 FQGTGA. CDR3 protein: CASSQTSGWTDTQYF. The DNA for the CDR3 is TGTGCCAGCAGCCAAACTAGCGGGTGGACAGATACGCAGTATTTT.

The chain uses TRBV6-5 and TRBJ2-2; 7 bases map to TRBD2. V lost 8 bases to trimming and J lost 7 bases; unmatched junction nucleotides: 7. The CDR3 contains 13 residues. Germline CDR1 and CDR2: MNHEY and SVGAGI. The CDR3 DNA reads TGTGCCAGCCAACCCGGGGGGATCGGGGAGCTGTTTTTT. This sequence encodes CASQPGGIGELFF.

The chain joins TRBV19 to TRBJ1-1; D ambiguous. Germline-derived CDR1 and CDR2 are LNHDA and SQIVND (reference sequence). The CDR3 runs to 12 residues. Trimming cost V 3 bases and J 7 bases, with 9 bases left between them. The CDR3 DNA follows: TGTGCCAGTAGTATTCGTCCGGGTGAAGCTTTCTTT. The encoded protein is CASSIRPGEAFF.

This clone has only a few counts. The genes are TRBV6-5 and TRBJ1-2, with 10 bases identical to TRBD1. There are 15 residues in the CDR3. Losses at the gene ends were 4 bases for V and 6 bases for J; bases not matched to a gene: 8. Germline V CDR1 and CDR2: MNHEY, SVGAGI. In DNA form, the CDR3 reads TGTGCCAGCAGTTCCGAGACAGGGGGCAGGGATGGCTACACCTTC. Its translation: CASSSETGGRDGYTF.

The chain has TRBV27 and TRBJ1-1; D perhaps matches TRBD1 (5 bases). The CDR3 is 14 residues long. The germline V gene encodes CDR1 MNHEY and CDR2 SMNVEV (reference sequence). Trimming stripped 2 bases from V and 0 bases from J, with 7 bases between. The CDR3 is CASSLGGMNTEAFF. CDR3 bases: TGTGCCAGCAGTTTAGGGGGGATGAACACTGAAGCTTTCTTT.

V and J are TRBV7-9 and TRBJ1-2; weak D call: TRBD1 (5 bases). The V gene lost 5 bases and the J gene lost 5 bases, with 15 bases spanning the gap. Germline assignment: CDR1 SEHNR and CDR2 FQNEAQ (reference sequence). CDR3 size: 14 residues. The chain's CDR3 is CASSLTGLGYGYTF. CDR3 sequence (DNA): TGTGCCAGCAGCCTCACAGGTCTCGGGTATGGCTACACCTTC.

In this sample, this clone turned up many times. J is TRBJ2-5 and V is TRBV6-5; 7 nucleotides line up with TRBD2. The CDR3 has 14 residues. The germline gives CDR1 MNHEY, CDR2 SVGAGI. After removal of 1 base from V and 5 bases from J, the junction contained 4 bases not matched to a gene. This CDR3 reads CASSYLTSSETQYF. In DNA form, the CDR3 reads TGTGCCAGCAGTTACTTGACTAGCTCGGAGACCCAGTACTTC.

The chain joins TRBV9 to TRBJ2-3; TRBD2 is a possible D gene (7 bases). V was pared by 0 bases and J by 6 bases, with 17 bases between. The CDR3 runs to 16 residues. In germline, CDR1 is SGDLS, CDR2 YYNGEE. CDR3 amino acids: CASSVEGGDPSDTQYF. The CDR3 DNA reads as TGTGCCAGCAGCGTAGAGGGGGGGGACCCCTCCGATACGCAGTATTTT.

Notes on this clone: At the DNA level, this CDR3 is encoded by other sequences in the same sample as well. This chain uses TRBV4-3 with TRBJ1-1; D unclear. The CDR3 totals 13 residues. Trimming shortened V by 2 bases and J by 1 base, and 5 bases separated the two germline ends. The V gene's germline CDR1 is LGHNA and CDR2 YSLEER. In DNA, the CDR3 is TGCGCCAGCAGCCAAACGGGGAACACTGAAGCTTTCTTT. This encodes CASSQTGNTEAFF.

CDR3 sequence: CASSQEQVTDTQYF. For the CDR3, the DNA is TGTGCCAGCAGCCAAGAACAAGTCACAGATACGCAGTATTTT. This rearrangement joins TRBV14 to TRBJ2-3; D is unresolved. Trimming stripped 0 bases from V and 2 bases from J, with 6 bases between. The germline CDR1 and CDR2 sequences are SGHDN and FVKESK. The CDR3 has 14 residues.

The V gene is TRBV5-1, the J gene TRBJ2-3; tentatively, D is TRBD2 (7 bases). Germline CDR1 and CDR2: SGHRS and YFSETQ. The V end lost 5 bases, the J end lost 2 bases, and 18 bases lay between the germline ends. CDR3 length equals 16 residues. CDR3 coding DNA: TGCGCCAGCAGTGAGGGGGGGCATCTGAACACAGATACGCAGTATTTT. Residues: CASSEGGHLNTDTQYF. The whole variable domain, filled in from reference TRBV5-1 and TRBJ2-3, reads KAGVTQTPRYLIKTRGQQVTLSCSPISGHRSVSWYQQTPGQGLQFLFEYFSETQRNKGNFPGRFSGRQFSNSRSEMNVSTLELGDSALYLCASSEGGHLNTDTQYFGPGTRLTVL.

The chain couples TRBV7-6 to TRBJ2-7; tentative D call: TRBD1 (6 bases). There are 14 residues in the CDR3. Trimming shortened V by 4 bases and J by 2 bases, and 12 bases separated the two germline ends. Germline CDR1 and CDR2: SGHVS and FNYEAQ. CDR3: CASSYTDRTYEQYF. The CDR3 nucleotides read TGTGCCAGCAGCTATACGGACAGAACCTACGAGCAGTACTTC. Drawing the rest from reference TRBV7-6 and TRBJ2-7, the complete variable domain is GAGVSQSPRYKVTKRGQDVALRCDPISGHVSLYWYRQALGQGPEFLTYFNYEAQQDKSGLPNDRFSAERPEGSISTLTIQRTEQRDSAMYRCASSYTDRTYEQYFGPGTRLTVT.

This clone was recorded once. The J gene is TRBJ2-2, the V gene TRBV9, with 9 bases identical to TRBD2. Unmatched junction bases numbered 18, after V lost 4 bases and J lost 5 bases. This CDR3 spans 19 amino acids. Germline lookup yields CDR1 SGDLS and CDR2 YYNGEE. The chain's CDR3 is CASSSRSVAGAPRTGELFF. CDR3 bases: TGTGCCAGCAGCTCCCGGTCGGTAGCGGGGGCCCCGAGAACCGGGGAGCTGTTTTTT.

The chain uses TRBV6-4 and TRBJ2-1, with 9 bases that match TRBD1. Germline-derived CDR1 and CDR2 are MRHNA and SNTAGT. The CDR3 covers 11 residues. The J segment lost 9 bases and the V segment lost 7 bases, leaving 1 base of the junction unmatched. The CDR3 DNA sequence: TGTGCCAGCAAACAGGGGGCTGAGCAGTTCTTC. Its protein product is CASKQGAEQFF.

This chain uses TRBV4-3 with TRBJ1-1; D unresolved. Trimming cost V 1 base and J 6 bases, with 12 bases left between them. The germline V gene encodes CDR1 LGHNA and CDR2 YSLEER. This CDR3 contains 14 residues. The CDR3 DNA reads TGCGCCAGCAGCCAAGGCTTGGAGGTTGCTGAAGCTTTCTTT. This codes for CASSQGLEVAEAFF.

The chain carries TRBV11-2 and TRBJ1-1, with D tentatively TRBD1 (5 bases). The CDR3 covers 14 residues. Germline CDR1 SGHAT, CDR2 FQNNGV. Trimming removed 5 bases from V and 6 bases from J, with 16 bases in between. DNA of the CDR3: TGTGCCAGCAGCGCGGGACGGGCGATCGCTGAAGCTTTCTTT. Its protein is CASSAGRAIAEAFF.

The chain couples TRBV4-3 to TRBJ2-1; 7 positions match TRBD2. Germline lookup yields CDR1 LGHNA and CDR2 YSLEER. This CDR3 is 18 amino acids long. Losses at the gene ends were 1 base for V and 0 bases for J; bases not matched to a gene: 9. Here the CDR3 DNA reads TGCGCCAGCAGCCAAGGGGACTTGGGGGGGAGCTCCTACAATGAGCAGTTCTTC. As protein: CASSQGDLGGSSYNEQFF.

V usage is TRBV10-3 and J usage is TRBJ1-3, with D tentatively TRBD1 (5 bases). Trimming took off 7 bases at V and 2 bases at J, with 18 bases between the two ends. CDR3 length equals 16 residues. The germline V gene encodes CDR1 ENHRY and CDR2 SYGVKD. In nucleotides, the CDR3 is TGTGCCATCACCGAGGGACTGCAGCTACCTGGAAACACCATATATTTT. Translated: CAITEGLQLPGNTIYF.

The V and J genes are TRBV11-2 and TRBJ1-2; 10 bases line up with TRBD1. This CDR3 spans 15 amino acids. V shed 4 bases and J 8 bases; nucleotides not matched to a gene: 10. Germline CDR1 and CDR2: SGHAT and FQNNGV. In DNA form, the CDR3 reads TGTGCCAGCAGCTCAACCCGGGACAGGGGATCGGGCTACACCTTC. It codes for CASSSTRDRGSGYTF. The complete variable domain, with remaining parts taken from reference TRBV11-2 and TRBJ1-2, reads EAGVAQSPRYKIIEKRQSVAFWCNPISGHATLYWYQQILGQGPKLLIQFQNNGVVDDSQLPKDRFSAERLKGVDSTLKIQPAKLEDSAVYLCASSSTRDRGSGYTFGSGTRLTVV.

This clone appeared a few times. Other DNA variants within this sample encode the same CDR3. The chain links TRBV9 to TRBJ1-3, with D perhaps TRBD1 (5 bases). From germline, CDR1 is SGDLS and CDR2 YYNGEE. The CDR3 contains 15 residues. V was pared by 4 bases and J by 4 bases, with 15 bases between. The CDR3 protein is CASSPTGGGGNTIYF. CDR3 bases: TGTGCCAGCAGCCCAACCGGGGGGGGAGGAAACACCATATATTTT.

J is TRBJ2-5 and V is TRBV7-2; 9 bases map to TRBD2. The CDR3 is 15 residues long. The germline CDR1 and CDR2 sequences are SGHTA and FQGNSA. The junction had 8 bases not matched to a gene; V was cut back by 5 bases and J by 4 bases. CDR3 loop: CASSKTSGSSETQYF. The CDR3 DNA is TGTGCCAGCAGCAAGACTAGCGGTTCGTCAGAGACCCAGTACTTC.

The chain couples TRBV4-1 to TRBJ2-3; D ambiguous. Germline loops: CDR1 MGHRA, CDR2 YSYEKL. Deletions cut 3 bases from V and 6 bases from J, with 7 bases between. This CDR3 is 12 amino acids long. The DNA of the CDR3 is TGCGCCAGCAGCCAGGTCGGGGATACGCAGTATTTT. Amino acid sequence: CASSQVGDTQYF.

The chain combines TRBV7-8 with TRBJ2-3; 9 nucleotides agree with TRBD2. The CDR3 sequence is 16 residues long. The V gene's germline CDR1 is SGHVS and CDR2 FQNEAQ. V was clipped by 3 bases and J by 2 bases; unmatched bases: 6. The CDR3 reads CASSLGLAGPTDTQYF. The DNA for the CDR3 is TGTGCCAGCAGCTTGGGGCTAGCGGGACCCACAGATACGCAGTATTTT.

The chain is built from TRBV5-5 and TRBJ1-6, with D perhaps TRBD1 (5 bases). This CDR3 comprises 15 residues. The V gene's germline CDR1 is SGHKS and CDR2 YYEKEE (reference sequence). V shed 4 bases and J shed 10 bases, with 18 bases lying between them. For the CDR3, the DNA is TGTGCCAGCAGCGGCTGGGGAGGGGAGGCGTCACCCCTCCACTTT. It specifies CASSGWGGEASPLHF.